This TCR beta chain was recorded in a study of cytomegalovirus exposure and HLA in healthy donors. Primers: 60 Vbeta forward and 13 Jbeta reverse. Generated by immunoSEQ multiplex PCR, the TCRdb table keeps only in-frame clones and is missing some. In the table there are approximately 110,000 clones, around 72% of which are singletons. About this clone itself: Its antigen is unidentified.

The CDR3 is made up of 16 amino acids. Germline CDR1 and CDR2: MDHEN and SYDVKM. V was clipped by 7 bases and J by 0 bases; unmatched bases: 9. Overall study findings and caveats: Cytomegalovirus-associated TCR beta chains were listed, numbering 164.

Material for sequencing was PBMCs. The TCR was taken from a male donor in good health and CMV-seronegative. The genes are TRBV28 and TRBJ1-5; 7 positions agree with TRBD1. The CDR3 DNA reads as TGTGCCAGCAAAGCAGGGGGGACTTATAGCAATCAGCCCCAGCATTTT. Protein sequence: CASKAGGTYSNQPQHF. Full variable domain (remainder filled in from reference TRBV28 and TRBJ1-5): DVKVTQSSRYLVKRTGEKVFLECVQDMDHENMFWYRQDPGLGLRLIYFSYDVKMKEKGDIPEGYSVSREKKERFSLILESASTNQTSMYLCASKAGGTYSNQPQHFGDGTRLSIL.